The T cell receptor beta chain under discussion was sequenced for a study of blood T cell repertoires in COVID-19. Study details: In each case, the material was cDNA or gDNA derived from T cells, B-cell-depleted T cells, or PBMCs.

Assay: immunoSEQ multiplex PCR; the TCRdb copy retains only in-frame clones and omits some. The repertoire holds 200,000 to 250,000 clones, with around 81% as singletons. Losses at the gene ends were 1 base for V and 4 bases for J; bases not matched to a gene: 3. There are 15 residues in the CDR3. Per germline, CDR1 PRHDT and CDR2 FYEKMQ (reference sequence). This rearrangement joins TRBV13 to TRBJ2-3; TRBD2 matches at 9 bases. The sequence came from a woman in her 30s who had recovered from COVID-19. Sample: peripheral blood. CDR3 bases: TGTGCCAGCAGCTTAGAGCGGGAGGCCCCAGATACGCAGTATTTT. It codes for CASSLEREAPDTQYF.